This T cell receptor beta chain emerged from a study of T cell responses to AZD1222 COVID-19 vaccine. V shed 4 bases and J 5 bases; nucleotides not matched to a gene: 12. The CDR3 runs 16 residues. Germline V gene sequence: CDR1 SGHAT, CDR2 FQNNGV. Here immunoSEQ multiplex PCR was the method, and the copy in TCRdb shows in-frame clones only, minus some. Here the sample spans about 150,000 clones, approximately 87% being singletons. V usage is TRBV11-2 and J usage is TRBJ2-7, with 9 bases aligning to TRBD1. This sequence was found in an adult in good health. The sample here was peripheral blood, taken on day 0 of MenACWY control vaccination. The CDR3 nucleotides read TGTGCCAGCAGCTCCAAACAGGGGGCCGGCTTCAACGAGCAGTACGTC. Translating it yields CASSSKQGAGFNEQYV.